Below, one TCR beta chain is given with its context. Its target is unknown. The record originates from a study of cytomegalovirus exposure and HLA in healthy donors. Study-wide results and limits: It was approximately 150 TCR beta chains that were listed as cytomegalovirus-associated.

Sequencing used immunoSEQ multiplex PCR; TCRdb keeps in-frame clones, though not all of them. The sample lists about 160,000 clones; roughly 90% were seen once. This CDR3 contains 15 residues. CDR1 LNHDA and CDR2 SQIVND come from the germline V gene (reference sequence). V trimming: 0 bases; J trimming: 4 bases; junction bases outside the gene matches: 5. The donors were in the 120-subject validation cohort, distinct from the approximately 700-subject first cohort. V and J are TRBV19 and TRBJ1-2; 7 bases match TRBD1. This clonotype was obtained from a woman younger than 30 in good health and CMV-seronegative. The sequenced sample was PBMCs. The CDR3 region has the DNA TGTGCCAGTAGTATAGAAGGGACAGCGCTCTATGGCTACACCTTC. Translating gives CASSIEGTALYGYTF.